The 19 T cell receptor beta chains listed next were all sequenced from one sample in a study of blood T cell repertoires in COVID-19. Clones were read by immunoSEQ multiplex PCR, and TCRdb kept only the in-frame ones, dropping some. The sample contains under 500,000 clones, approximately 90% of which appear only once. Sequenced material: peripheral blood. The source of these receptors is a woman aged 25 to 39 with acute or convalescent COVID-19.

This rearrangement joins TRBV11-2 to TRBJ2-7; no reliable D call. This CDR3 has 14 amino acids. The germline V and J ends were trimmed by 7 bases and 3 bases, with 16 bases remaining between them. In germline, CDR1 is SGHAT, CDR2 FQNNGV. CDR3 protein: CASMSGTLFYEQYF. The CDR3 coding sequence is TGTGCCAGCATGTCAGGAACGCTTTTCTACGAGCAGTACTTC.

In DNA form, the CDR3 reads TGTGCCAGCTCCCGGAGGACTAGCGGGGATTACAATGAGCAGTTCTTC. This gives the protein CASSRRTSGDYNEQFF. V and J are TRBV18 and TRBJ2-1; 12 bases align to TRBD2. Germline trimming cut 6 bases from V and 4 bases from J; bases unmatched to any gene: 7. The length of the CDR3 is 16 residues. Germline V gives CDR1 KGHSH, CDR2 LQKENI.

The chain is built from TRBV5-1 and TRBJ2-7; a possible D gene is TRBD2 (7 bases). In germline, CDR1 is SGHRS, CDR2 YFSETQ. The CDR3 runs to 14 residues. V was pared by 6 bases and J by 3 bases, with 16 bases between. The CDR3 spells CASKPGEGGYEQYF. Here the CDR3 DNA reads TGCGCCAGCAAACCAGGGGAGGGGGGCTACGAGCAGTACTTC.

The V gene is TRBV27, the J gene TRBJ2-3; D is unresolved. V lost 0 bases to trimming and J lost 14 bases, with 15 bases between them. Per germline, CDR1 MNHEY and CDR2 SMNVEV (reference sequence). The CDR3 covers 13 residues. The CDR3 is CASSLSGSSGRYF. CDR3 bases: TGTGCCAGCAGTTTATCTGGATCTAGTGGTCGGTATTTT.

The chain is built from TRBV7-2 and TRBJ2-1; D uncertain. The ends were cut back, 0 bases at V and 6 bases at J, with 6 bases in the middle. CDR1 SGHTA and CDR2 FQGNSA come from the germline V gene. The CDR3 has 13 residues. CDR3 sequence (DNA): TGTGCCAGCAGCTTAGCGAGATCCAATGAGCAGTTCTTC. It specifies CASSLARSNEQFF.

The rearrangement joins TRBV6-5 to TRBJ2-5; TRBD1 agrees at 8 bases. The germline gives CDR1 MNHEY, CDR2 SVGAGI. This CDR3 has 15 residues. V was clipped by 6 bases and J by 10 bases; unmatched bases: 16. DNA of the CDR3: TGTGCCAGCAGCCTTCGGACAGGGTGGACGAGGGACCAGTACTTC. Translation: CASSLRTGWTRDQYF.

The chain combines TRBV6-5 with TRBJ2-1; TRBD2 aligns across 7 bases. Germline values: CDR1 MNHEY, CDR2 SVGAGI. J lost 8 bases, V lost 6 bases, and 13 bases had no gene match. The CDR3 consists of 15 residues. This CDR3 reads CASRLQRGPGDEQFF. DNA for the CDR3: TGTGCCAGCAGACTCCAGCGGGGTCCTGGCGATGAGCAGTTCTTC.

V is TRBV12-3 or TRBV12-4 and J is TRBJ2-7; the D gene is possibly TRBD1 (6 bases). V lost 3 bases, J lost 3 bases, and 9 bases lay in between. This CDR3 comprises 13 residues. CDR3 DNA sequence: TGTGCCAGCAGTTTTGGACAGAGCTACGAGCAGTACTTC. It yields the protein CASSFGQSYEQYF.

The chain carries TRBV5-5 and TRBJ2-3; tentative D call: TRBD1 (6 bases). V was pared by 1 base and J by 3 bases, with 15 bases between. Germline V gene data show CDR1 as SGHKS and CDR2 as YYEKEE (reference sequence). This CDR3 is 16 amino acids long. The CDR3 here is CASSLPPRGKTDTQYF. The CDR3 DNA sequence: TGTGCCAGCAGCTTGCCCCCCAGGGGTAAAACAGATACGCAGTATTTT.

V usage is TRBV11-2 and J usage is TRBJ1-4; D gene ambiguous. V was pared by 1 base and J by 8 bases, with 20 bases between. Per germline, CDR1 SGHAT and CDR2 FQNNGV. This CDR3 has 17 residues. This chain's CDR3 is CASSLVWPVGQREKLFF. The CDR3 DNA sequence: TGTGCCAGCAGCTTAGTTTGGCCAGTTGGGCAGAGAGAAAAACTGTTTTTT.

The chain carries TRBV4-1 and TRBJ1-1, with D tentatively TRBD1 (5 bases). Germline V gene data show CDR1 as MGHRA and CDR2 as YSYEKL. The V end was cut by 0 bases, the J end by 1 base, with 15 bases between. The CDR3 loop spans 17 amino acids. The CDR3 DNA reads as TGCGCCAGCAGCCAAGACGCCGTCCGTACAGGGAACACTGAAGCTTTCTTT. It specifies CASSQDAVRTGNTEAFF.

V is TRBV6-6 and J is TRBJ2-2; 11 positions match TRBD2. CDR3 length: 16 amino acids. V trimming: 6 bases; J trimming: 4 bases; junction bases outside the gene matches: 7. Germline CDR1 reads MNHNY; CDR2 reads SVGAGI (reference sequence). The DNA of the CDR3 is TGTGCCAGCAGCCGAACTAGCGGGGGCCCCACCGGGGAGCTGTTTTTT. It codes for CASSRTSGGPTGELFF.

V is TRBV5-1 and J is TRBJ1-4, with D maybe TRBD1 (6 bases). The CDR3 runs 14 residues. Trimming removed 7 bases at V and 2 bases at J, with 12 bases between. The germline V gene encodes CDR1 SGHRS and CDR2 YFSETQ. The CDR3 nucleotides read TGCGCCAGCGGACCTACAGGGACTAATGAAAAACTGTTTTTT. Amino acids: CASGPTGTNEKLFF.

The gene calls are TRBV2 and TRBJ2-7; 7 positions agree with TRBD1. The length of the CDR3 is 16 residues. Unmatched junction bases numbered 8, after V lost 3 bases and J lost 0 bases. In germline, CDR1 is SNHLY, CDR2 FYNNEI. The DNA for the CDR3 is TGTGCCAGCAGTGATTCAGGGACAGTAAGCTCCTACGAGCAGTACTTC. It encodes CASSDSGTVSSYEQYF.

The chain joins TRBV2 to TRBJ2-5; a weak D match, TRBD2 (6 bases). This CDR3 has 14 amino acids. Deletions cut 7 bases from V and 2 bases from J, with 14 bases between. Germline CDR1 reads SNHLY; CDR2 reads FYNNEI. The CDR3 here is CASTKRAGQETQYF. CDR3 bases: TGTGCCAGCACTAAGAGGGCGGGGCAAGAGACCCAGTACTTC. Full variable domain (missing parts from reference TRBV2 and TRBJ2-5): EPEVTQTPSHQVTQMGQEVILRCVPISNHLYFYWYRQILGQKVEFLVSFYNNEISEKSEIFDDQFSVERPDGSNFTLKIRSTKLEDSAMYFCASTKRAGQETQYFGPGTRLLVL.

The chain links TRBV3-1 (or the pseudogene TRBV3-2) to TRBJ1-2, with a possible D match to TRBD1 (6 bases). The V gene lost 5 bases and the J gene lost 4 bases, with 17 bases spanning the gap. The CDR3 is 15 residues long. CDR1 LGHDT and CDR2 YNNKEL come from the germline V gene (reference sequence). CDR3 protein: CASSAARDNPYGYTF. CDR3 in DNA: TGTGCCAGCAGCGCAGCCAGGGACAACCCCTATGGCTACACCTTC.

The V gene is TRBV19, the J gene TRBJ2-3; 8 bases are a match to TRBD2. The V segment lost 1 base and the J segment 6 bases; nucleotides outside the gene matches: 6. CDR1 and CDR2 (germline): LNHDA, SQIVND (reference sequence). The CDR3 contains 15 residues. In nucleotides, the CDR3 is TGTGCCAGTAGTATAGTGGCGGGGGGAGTGGATACGCAGTATTTT. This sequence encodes CASSIVAGGVDTQYF.

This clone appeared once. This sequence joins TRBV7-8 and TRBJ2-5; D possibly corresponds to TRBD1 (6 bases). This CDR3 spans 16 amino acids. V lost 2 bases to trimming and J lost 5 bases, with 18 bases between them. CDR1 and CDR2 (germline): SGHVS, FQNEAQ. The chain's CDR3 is CASSLRTVGYQETQYF. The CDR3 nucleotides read TGTGCCAGCAGCTTACGGACAGTGGGGTATCAGGAGACCCAGTACTTC.

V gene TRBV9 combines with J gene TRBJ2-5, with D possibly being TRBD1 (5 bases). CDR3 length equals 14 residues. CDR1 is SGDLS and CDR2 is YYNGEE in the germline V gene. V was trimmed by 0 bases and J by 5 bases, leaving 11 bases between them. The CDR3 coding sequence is TGTGCCAGCAGCGTAGCGTCAGGGTGGGAGACCCAGTACTTC. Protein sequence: CASSVASGWETQYF.